Below are 4 T cell receptor beta chains sequenced from a single sample in a study of CD8+CD57+ T cells in acquired aplastic anemia. The use of genomic DNA as template underpinned the TCR beta VDJ and CDR3 profiling. TCRdb re-called the reads through MiXCR, storing one row per CDR3 protein. This table holds hundreds of thousands of distinct CDR3 sequences, about a third found once. Before being chosen for sequencing, patients had shown CD8+CD57+ cell expansion by flow cytometry. The sequenced sample consisted of sorted CD4+, CD8+, or CD8+CD57+ T cells (not recorded which) from PBMCs. The receptors originated from a human donor with aplastic anemia.

J is TRBJ2-1 and V is TRBV6-1, with D possibly being TRBD1 (6 bases). The CDR3 is 12 residues long. Germline CDR1 and CDR2: MNHNS and SASEGT. V was cut by 4 bases and J by 7 bases, with 8 bases left in between. CDR3 residues: CASSVQGNEQFF. The CDR3 region has the DNA TGTGCCAGCAGTGTACAGGGAAATGAGCAGTTCTTC.

This clonotype has more than one count but fewer than ten. In nucleotides, the CDR3 is TGCAGTGCTACTTCCGGGACCGATAGCAATCAGCCCCAGCATTTT. Translation: CSATSGTDSNQPQHF. The rearrangement links TRBV20-1 to TRBJ1-5; tentative D call: TRBD1 (5 bases). CDR1 is DFQATT and CDR2 is SNEGSKA in the germline V gene (reference sequence). Trimming cost V 4 bases and J 0 bases, with 13 bases left between them. The CDR3 consists of 15 residues.

This clonotype was picked up many times. The J gene is TRBJ2-7, the V gene TRBV10-3, with D unclear. The V gene lost 3 bases and the J gene lost 1 base, with 10 bases spanning the gap. Per the germline V gene, CDR1 is ENHRY and CDR2 is SYGVKD. CDR3 length equals 14 residues. This CDR3 reads CAISEMSESYEQYF. As DNA, the CDR3 is TGTGCCATCAGTGAAATGAGTGAATCCTACGAGCAGTACTTC.

As to this clonotype: This clone may be a read error of a much larger clone one base away. The chain recombines TRBV5-1 with TRBJ2-7, with 9 bases fitting TRBD2. Germline values: CDR1 SGHRS, CDR2 YFSETQ. V was clipped by 1 base and J by 5 bases; unmatched bases: 10. The CDR3 extends over 16 amino acids. The CDR3 here is CASSLMAGGKGDEQYF. The CDR3 DNA sequence: TGCGCCAGCAGCTTGATGGCGGGAGGGAAGGGCGACGAGCAGTACTTC.